This T cell receptor (beta chain) was retrieved from a study of blood T cell repertoires in COVID-19. As for the study in general: Sites in the United States, Italy and Spain provided acute and convalescent COVID-19 samples. Sample material is recorded as cDNA or gDNA derived from T cells, B-cell-depleted T cells, or PBMCs.

Comment on this clone: The junction departs from the called germline gene at one end, perhaps through a read error.

In the authors' workflow: Cell counts per sample came from amplifying reference gene primers. Generated by immunoSEQ multiplex PCR, the TCRdb table keeps only in-frame clones and is missing some. That table furnishes V, J and clone size, whereas the DNA furnished D and trimming. The sample records over 300,000 clones, 65% to 85% being singletons. This sequence was found in a woman between 45 and 65 years old with acute or convalescent COVID-19. Sequencing used peripheral blood.

The CDR3 bases are TGTGCCAGCAGCCCGACAGGGGGGAACGCTGAAGCTTTCTTT. Protein sequence: CASSPTGGNAEAFF. The chain uses TRBV7-2 and TRBJ1-1; 9 nucleotides match TRBD1. Looked up from germline, CDR1 is SGHTA and CDR2 is FQGNSA. The CDR3 has 14 residues.